These T cell receptor beta chains were read from a single sample in a study of blood T cell repertoires in COVID-19. Assay: immunoSEQ multiplex PCR; the TCRdb copy retains only in-frame clones and omits some. The table shows about 360,000 clones, with about 86% occurring only once. The sequencing input was peripheral blood. The origin of the receptors is an older woman with COVID-19, enrolled during active disease. Each CDR3 is given with its conserved first and last residue. Each record gives: CDR3 protein, CDR3 DNA, D gene, V gene, J gene, clone size. The D gene is left open where the match is weak. Clone sizes are given selectively: once, few, many, or a class where the clone is expanded.

CDR3: CASSEGYFLGQGAKNIQYF
DNA: TGTGCCAGCAGTGAAGGTTATTTTTTGGGACAGGGTGCCAAAAACATTCAGTACTTC
D: TRBD1
V: TRBV6-1
J: TRBJ2-4
size: .

CDR3: CATSDSGLAGTTGELFF
DNA: TGTGCCACCAGTGACTCAGGACTAGCGGGGACCACCGGGGAGCTGTTTTTT
D: TRBD2
V: TRBV24-1
J: TRBJ2-2
size: .

CDR3: CASSQGITDSSIF
DNA: TGTGCCAGCAGCCAAGGTATCACGGACAGTTCAATTTTT
D: .
V: TRBV14
J: TRBJ1-4
size: .

CDR3: CASSEARPGEQFF
DNA: TGTGCCAGCAGTGAAGCTCGACCGGGTGAGCAGTTCTTC
D: .
V: TRBV6-1
J: TRBJ2-1
size: .

CDR3: CASSFRRSSYEQYF
DNA: TGTGCCAGCAGTTTTCGGCGGAGCTCCTACGAGCAGTACTTC
D: .
V: TRBV27
J: TRBJ2-7
size: .

CDR3: CASSMEPSGGPNTGELFF
DNA: TGTGCCAGTAGTATGGAACCATCGGGGGGGCCGAACACCGGGGAGCTGTTTTTT
D: TRBD2
V: TRBV19
J: TRBJ2-2
size: .

CDR3: CASSLRGVLAGGFYNEQFF
DNA: TGTGCCAGCAGCCTCCGTGGGGTTCTAGCGGGGGGTTTTTACAATGAGCAGTTCTTC
D: TRBD2
V: TRBV11-3
J: TRBJ2-1
size: .

CDR3: CASSFLAGGRDGSNEQFF
DNA: TGTGCCAGCAGCTTCCTAGCGGGGGGACGCGACGGTTCCAATGAGCAGTTCTTC
D: TRBD2
V: TRBV7-3
J: TRBJ2-1
size: .

CDR3: CASSSNADEQYF
DNA: TGTGCCAGCTCATCGAACGCGGACGAGCAGTACTTC
D: .
V: TRBV18
J: TRBJ2-7
size: .

CDR3: CASSLRPGQSSYNEQFF
DNA: TGTGCCAGCAGCTTAAGGCCAGGACAGTCGTCCTACAATGAGCAGTTCTTC
D: .
V: TRBV7-3
J: TRBJ2-1
size: .

CDR3: CASSLRGNTEAFF
DNA: TGTGCCAGCAGCTTACGGGGGAACACTGAAGCTTTCTTT
D: .
V: TRBV13
J: TRBJ1-1
size: .

CDR3: CASSLDAGGWFGNTIYF
DNA: TGCGCCAGCAGCTTGGATGCAGGGGGCTGGTTTGGAAACACCATATATTTT
D: TRBD1
V: TRBV5-1
J: TRBJ1-3
size: once

CDR3: CASSHSLNTEAFF
DNA: TGTGCCAGCAGCCATAGTTTGAACACTGAAGCTTTCTTT
D: .
V: TRBV14
J: TRBJ1-1
size: once

CDR3: CASSMLAVATNEKLFF
DNA: TGTGCCAGTAGTATGCTGGCGGTTGCAACTAATGAAAAACTGTTTTTT
D: .
V: TRBV19
J: TRBJ1-4
size: .

CDR3: CASTPGQGYNEQFF
DNA: TGCGCCAGCACCCCGGGACAGGGTTACAATGAGCAGTTCTTC
D: TRBD1
V: TRBV5-1
J: TRBJ2-1
size: once

CDR3: CASSLDIGSYGYTF
DNA: TGTGCCAGCAGTTTAGACATTGGGAGCTATGGCTACACCTTC
D: .
V: TRBV28
J: TRBJ1-2
size: .

CDR3: CASSESVYSNDGYTF
DNA: TGTGCCAGCAGTGAATCCGTGTACTCCAATGATGGCTACACCTTC
D: .
V: TRBV25-1
J: TRBJ1-2
size: .

CDR3: CASSLTPGGASLFLNEKLFF
DNA: TGTGCCAGCAGCTTAACCCCCGGAGGGGCGTCTTTGTTTCTTAATGAAAAACTGTTTTTT
D: .
V: TRBV11-3
J: TRBJ1-4
size: .

CDR3: CASSLPRDSGSYGYTF
DNA: TGTGCCAGCAGTCTGCCAAGGGACAGCGGCAGCTATGGCTACACCTTC
D: TRBD1
V: TRBV28
J: TRBJ1-2
size: .

CDR3: CASSRTGSSPLHF
DNA: TGTGCCAGCAGTCGAACAGGGAGTTCACCCCTCCACTTT
D: .
V: TRBV7-2
J: TRBJ1-6
size: .

CDR3: CASSPRTGGDTDTQYF
DNA: TGTGCCAGCTCACCGCGGACAGGGGGAGATACAGATACGCAGTATTTT
D: TRBD1
V: TRBV18
J: TRBJ2-3
size: .

CDR3: CASSQATSGGARDTQYF
DNA: TGTGCCAGCAGCCAAGCGACTAGCGGGGGGGCGCGTGATACGCAGTATTTT
D: TRBD2
V: TRBV4-2
J: TRBJ2-3
size: .

CDR3: CASSSPLGETQYF
DNA: TGTGCCAGCAGCTCCCCACTAGGAGAGACCCAGTACTTC
D: .
V: TRBV7-9
J: TRBJ2-5
size: .

CDR3: CASSFTTGLTEAFF
DNA: TGTGCCAGCAGCTTCACGACAGGGTTGACTGAAGCTTTCTTT
D: TRBD1
V: TRBV7-2
J: TRBJ1-1
size: .

CDR3: CASTGYRGRETQYF
DNA: TGTGCCAGCACAGGATACAGGGGGCGAGAGACCCAGTACTTC
D: TRBD1
V: TRBV18
J: TRBJ2-5
size: .

CDR3: CASSESGDNSPLHF
DNA: TGTGCCAGCAGTGAATCGGGGGATAATTCACCCCTCCACTTT
D: .
V: TRBV25-1
J: TRBJ1-6
size: few

CDR3: CASSVGGGTDTQYF
DNA: TGCGCCAGCAGCGTAGGGGGGGGCACAGATACGCAGTATTTT
D: .
V: TRBV5-1
J: TRBJ2-3
size: .

CDR3: CASESGTYTEAFF
DNA: TGTGCCAGCGAGTCAGGGACTTACACTGAAGCTTTCTTT
D: .
V: TRBV12-3/TRBV12-4
J: TRBJ1-1
size: .

CDR3: CASSEGWGHFTEAFF
DNA: TGTGCCAGCAGTGAAGGTTGGGGGCATTTCACTGAAGCTTTCTTT
D: .
V: TRBV6-1
J: TRBJ1-1
size: .